Presented here are 23 T cell receptor beta chains from one specimen sequenced in a study of identical twins. TCRdb re-analysed the 5' RACE reads in MiXCR, keeping a single row per CDR3 protein. The table lists a few hundred thousand distinct CDR3 sequences, approximately 25% of them singletons. The same data also went into a second study, on T cells expressing NK-cell markers.

The specimen sequenced was CD4+ T cells sorted from blood. These receptors all stem from a woman younger than 30 in good health.

The table lists this clonotype with a few counts. The rearrangement uses TRBV6-1 and TRBJ1-4, with a weak D call TRBD1 (6 bases). In germline, CDR1 is MNHNS, CDR2 SASEGT. Trimming removed 6 bases from V and 7 bases from J, with 15 bases in between. This CDR3 has 14 amino acids. CDR3 coding DNA: TGTGCCAGCAGACCCGCAGGGGTGGGTGAAAAACTGTTTTTT. Residues: CASRPAGVGEKLFF.

Here the CDR3 DNA reads TGTGCCACCAGCAAATCGAAGGGGGTGAACGAAAAACTGTTTTTT. Its protein is CATSKSKGVNEKLFF. This rearrangement joins TRBV15 to TRBJ1-4; D possibly corresponds to TRBD1 (6 bases). The CDR3 is 15 residues long. Germline V CDR1 and CDR2: LNHNV, YYDKDF (reference sequence). With 4 bases removed from V and 8 bases from J, the gap between germline ends came to 17 bases.

This clonotype has more than one count but fewer than ten. The chain combines TRBV6-1 with TRBJ1-6; no definite D call. The germline V gene has CDR1 MNHNS and CDR2 SASEGT. The CDR3 contains 11 residues. V shed 7 bases and J shed 9 bases, with 7 bases lying between them. CDR3 sequence: CASKEASPLHF. The CDR3 DNA follows: TGTGCCAGCAAGGAGGCTTCACCCCTCCACTTT.

This chain uses TRBV6-1 with TRBJ2-7, with unresolved D. Trimming shortened V by 5 bases and J by 11 bases, and 16 bases separated the two germline ends. Germline V gene sequence: CDR1 MNHNS, CDR2 SASEGT. There are 12 residues in the CDR3. CDR3 DNA: TGTGCCAGCAGTCCTGCCCCTTCTGGAAAGTACTTC. It translates to CASSPAPSGKYF.

This clonotype has just a few counts. The J gene is TRBJ1-1, the V gene TRBV6-2 or TRBV6-3; no firm D call. From germline, CDR1 is MNHEY and CDR2 SVGEGT. The CDR3 runs to 14 residues. Between the trimmed V and J ends, which lost 4 bases and 0 bases, there was a span of 9 bases. The CDR3: CASSSGRMNTEAFF. In nucleotides, the CDR3 is TGTGCCAGCAGTTCGGGTCGGATGAACACTGAAGCTTTCTTT.

The rearrangement joins TRBV2 to TRBJ2-1, with 7 bases fitting TRBD2. Germline CDR1 and CDR2: SNHLY and FYNNEI. V lost 8 bases to trimming and J lost 10 bases; unmatched junction nucleotides: 17. This CDR3 comprises 15 residues. CDR3 DNA sequence: TGTGCCAGCGCCCTCCAAGGGCTAGCGGTCGAGGAGCAGTTCTTC. Translation gives CASALQGLAVEEQFF.

CDR3 sequence reads: CASSRAQEQETQYF. As DNA, the CDR3 is TGCGCCAGCAGCCGAGCGCAGGAGCAAGAGACCCAGTACTTC. This rearrangement joins TRBV5-1 to TRBJ2-5; no clear D gene. In germline, CDR1 is SGHRS, CDR2 YFSETQ. V lost 4 bases, J lost 2 bases, and 12 bases lay in between. The CDR3 is 14 residues long.

J is TRBJ2-3 and V is TRBV20-1; D tentatively reads TRBD1 or TRBD2 (6 bases each). The V gene's germline CDR1 is DFQATT and CDR2 SNEGSKA (reference sequence). The CDR3 runs to 14 residues. Trimming stripped 3 bases from V and 5 bases from J, with 15 bases between. CDR3: CSASGGGMVDTQYF. In DNA form, the CDR3 reads TGCAGTGCTAGCGGGGGCGGGATGGTAGATACGCAGTATTTT.

This clonotype was observed a handful of times. This chain's CDR3 is CASRSTPSSYEQYF. The CDR3 bases are TGTGCCAGCCGTTCCACGCCGAGCTCCTACGAGCAGTACTTC. The chain uses TRBV6-2 or TRBV6-3 and TRBJ2-7; D remains unclear. Trimming stripped 8 bases from V and 0 bases from J, with 14 bases between. Germline values: CDR1 MNHEY, CDR2 SVGEGT. This CDR3 contains 14 residues.

This clonotype was counted between two and nine times. The chain joins TRBV5-1 to TRBJ2-3; possibly TRBD1 for D (6 bases). Germline V gene sequence: CDR1 SGHRS, CDR2 YFSETQ. Between the trimmed V and J ends, which lost 5 bases and 2 bases, there was a span of 12 bases. The CDR3 consists of 14 residues. CDR3: CASSLQGFTDTQYF. The CDR3 DNA reads as TGCGCCAGCAGTTTACAGGGCTTCACAGATACGCAGTATTTT. The full variable domain, rest sourced from reference TRBV5-1 and TRBJ2-3, is KAGVTQTPRYLIKTRGQQVTLSCSPISGHRSVSWYQQTPGQGLQFLFEYFSETQRNKGNFPGRFSGRQFSNSRSEMNVSTLELGDSALYLCASSLQGFTDTQYFGPGTRLTVL.

This clonotype was detected only a few times. This chain joins TRBV20-1 and TRBJ2-5, with 11 bases that match TRBD2. This CDR3 has 14 residues. CDR1 is DFQATT, CDR2 SNEGSKA, per germline (reference sequence). V trimming: 4 bases; J trimming: 4 bases; junction bases outside the gene matches: 5. CDR3 DNA: TGCAGTGCTATAACGGGACTAGCGGCAGAGACCCAGTACTTC. It encodes CSAITGLAAETQYF.

This chain joins TRBV29-1 and TRBJ1-3, with D perhaps matching TRBD1 (6 bases). Trimming stripped 5 bases from V and 2 bases from J, with 22 bases between. CDR1 is SQVTM and CDR2 is ANQGSEA in the germline V gene. This CDR3 spans 17 amino acids. In DNA form, the CDR3 reads TGCAGCGTTCGTACGCAACAGGGTTCAGGGCCTGGAAACACCATATATTTT. Protein: CSVRTQQGSGPGNTIYF.

This clonotype was counted only a few times. This chain joins TRBV20-1 and TRBJ1-2, with 8 positions matching TRBD1. The trim removed 7 bases at V and 4 bases at J, leaving 8 bases unmatched. Germline CDR1 and CDR2: DFQATT and SNEGSKA (reference sequence). The CDR3 extends over 13 amino acids. The CDR3 coding sequence is TGCAGTGTTTCAGGGGGCGTAGGCTATGGCTACACCTTC. The encoded protein is CSVSGGVGYGYTF.

This clonotype was detected only a few times. This chain links TRBV7-9 with TRBJ2-3; 9 bases line up with TRBD1. This CDR3 contains 15 residues. CDR1 is SEHNR and CDR2 is FQNEAQ in the germline V gene (reference sequence). The J segment lost 8 bases and the V segment lost 4 bases, leaving 10 bases of the junction unmatched. The CDR3 region has the DNA TGTGCCAGCAGCTACCGGGACAGGGCCAGTCGTACGCAGTATTTT. The encoded protein is CASSYRDRASRTQYF.

The chain uses TRBV7-2 and TRBJ2-7, with 13 nucleotides matching TRBD2. Trimming took 3 bases from V and 2 from J; bases not matched to a gene: 4. Germline CDR1 and CDR2: SGHTA and FQGNSA. CDR3 size: 16 residues. In nucleotides, the CDR3 is TGTGCCAGCAGCTTCGGGACTAGCGGGGAACCCTACGAGCAGTACTTC. Its translation is CASSFGTSGEPYEQYF.

The V and J genes are TRBV20-1 and TRBJ2-3; no clear D. The germline V gene has CDR1 DFQATT and CDR2 SNEGSKA (reference sequence). V was shortened by 3 bases and J by 2 bases, with 9 bases between the two germline ends. CDR3 length equals 13 residues. DNA for the CDR3: TGCAGTGCTAGGACCGTCTCCACAGATACGCAGTATTTT. It is translated as CSARTVSTDTQYF.

In this sample, this clonotype turned up once. The J gene is TRBJ2-2, the V gene TRBV7-2; the D is unclear. The CDR3 length is 12 residues. V lost 2 bases to trimming and J lost 10 bases, with 8 bases between them. Germline CDR1 is SGHTA and CDR2 is FQGNSA. CDR3 amino acids: CASSLMDVELFF. CDR3 DNA: TGTGCCAGCAGCTTAATGGATGTGGAGCTGTTTTTT. The full variable domain, its missing parts supplied by reference TRBV7-2 and TRBJ2-2, is GAGVSQSPSNKVTEKGKDVELRCDPISGHTALYWYRQSLGQGLEFLIYFQGNSAPDKSGLPSDRFSAERTGGSVSTLTIQRTQQEDSAVYLCASSLMDVELFFGEGSRLTVL.

This clonotype was counted only a few times. The chain joins TRBV29-1 to TRBJ2-7; perhaps TRBD1 as D (5 bases). The V gene's germline CDR1 is SQVTM and CDR2 ANQGSEA. With 4 bases removed from V and 2 bases from J, the gap between germline ends came to 12 bases. This CDR3 is 13 amino acids long. The CDR3 loop reads CSVGDDSTYEQYF. The CDR3 DNA sequence: TGCAGCGTTGGTGACGACAGCACCTACGAGCAGTACTTC.

This clonotype has more than one count but fewer than ten. This rearrangement joins TRBV20-1 to TRBJ2-1; 7 bases align to TRBD2. The CDR3 is 15 residues long. Trimming at V came to 5 bases and at J to 1 base, leaving 8 bases not matched to a gene. Germline assignment: CDR1 DFQATT and CDR2 SNEGSKA (reference sequence). Here the CDR3 reads CSAPQGLDSYNEQFF. CDR3 bases: TGCAGTGCTCCCCAAGGACTAGATTCCTACAATGAGCAGTTCTTC.

The chain combines TRBV11-3 with TRBJ2-3, with no clear D. CDR1 and CDR2 from the germline V gene are SGHNT and YENEEA. The length of the CDR3 is 12 residues. Trimming took off 5 bases at V and 6 bases at J, with 9 bases between the two ends. The CDR3 sequence is CASSPSVDTQYF. The CDR3 coding sequence is TGTGCCAGCAGCCCTTCCGTCGATACGCAGTATTTT.

The J gene is TRBJ2-7, the V gene TRBV12-5, with 7 nucleotides matching TRBD2. Germline-derived CDR1 and CDR2 are LGHNT and FRNRAP. The CDR3 loop spans 15 amino acids. Trimming cost V 5 bases and J 0 bases; bases outside gene matches: 7. The CDR3 sequence: CASGSGTLYSYEQYF. CDR3 in DNA: TGTGCTAGTGGTAGCGGGACTCTATACTCCTACGAGCAGTACTTC.

This clonotype was counted between two and nine times. The chain is built from TRBV5-1 and TRBJ1-1; D gene unclear. There are 16 residues in the CDR3. Per the germline V gene, CDR1 is SGHRS and CDR2 is YFSETQ. V was clipped by 0 bases and J by 2 bases, with 14 bases between them. CDR3 nucleotide sequence: TGCGCCAGCAGCTTGGCCGAATTCAACGTAAACACTGAAGCTTTCTTT. This translates into CASSLAEFNVNTEAFF.

V gene TRBV28 combines with J gene TRBJ2-7, with D unresolved. V gave up 5 bases and J gave up 2 bases, with 7 bases separating them. Germline V gene lookup returns CDR1 MDHEN and CDR2 SYDVKM. The CDR3 runs 12 residues. This CDR3 reads CASSTWTYEQYF. The CDR3 nucleotides read TGTGCCAGCAGTACGTGGACCTACGAGCAGTACTTC.